Below, 26 T cell receptor beta chains from the same sample are listed, as sequenced in a study of long-term antiretroviral therapy in people with HIV. Samples were assayed with immunoSEQ v3.0 at survey level. Measured with immunoSEQ multiplex PCR; TCRdb has only the in-frame clones, and not every one. Of some 25,000 clones listed, around four fifths are singletons. The sequences come from unsorted PBMCs, collected around 4.1 years after starting antiretroviral therapy. All receptors come from a man aged 25 to 40 with HIV.

This clone was recorded only once. This chain uses TRBV5-5 with TRBJ2-3, with a tentative D call TRBD2 (5 bases). Trimming took 0 bases from V and 6 from J, leaving 8 bases between them. Germline loops: CDR1 SGHKS, CDR2 YYEKEE (reference sequence). CDR3 length: 13 amino acids. The CDR3 protein is CASSLGPGDTQYF. CDR3 DNA sequence: TGTGCCAGCAGCTTGGGTCCGGGGGATACGCAGTATTTT.

This chain uses TRBV9 with TRBJ2-7; unclear D gene. Germline values: CDR1 SGDLS, CDR2 YYNGEE. Deletions cut 0 bases from V and 4 bases from J, with 8 bases between. The CDR3 sequence is 13 residues long. The CDR3 nucleotides read TGTGCCAGCAGCGTAGCTTCAGCTTACGAGCAGTACTTC. Its protein product is CASSVASAYEQYF.

V usage is TRBV7-6 and J usage is TRBJ2-1; unclear D gene. The length of the CDR3 is 13 residues. Between the trimmed V and J ends, which lost 5 bases and 10 bases, there was a span of 15 bases. Per the germline V gene, CDR1 is SGHVS and CDR2 is FNYEAQ. The DNA for the CDR3 is TGTGCCAGCAGCCTCGGGTCATACCGGGAGCAGTTCTTC. This translates into CASSLGSYREQFF.

This clone has just one count. This sequence joins TRBV27 and TRBJ1-2, with 11 bases fitting TRBD1. The J segment lost 8 bases and the V segment lost 5 bases, leaving 13 bases of the junction unmatched. The CDR3 runs to 16 residues. Per germline, CDR1 MNHEY and CDR2 SMNVEV (reference sequence). CDR3 nucleotides: TGTGCCAGCAGTCCAACGGGACAGGGGGTCTCCGGGGGCTACACCTTC. This encodes CASSPTGQGVSGGYTF.

V gene TRBV30 combines with J gene TRBJ1-4; D unclear. The germline V and J ends were trimmed by 5 bases and 0 bases, with 7 bases remaining between them. CDR1 is GTSNPN, CDR2 SVGIG, per germline (reference sequence). This CDR3 comprises 13 residues. The CDR3 region has the DNA TGTGCCTGGCAGGAAACAACTAATGAAAAACTGTTTTTT. Its protein is CAWQETTNEKLFF.

The chain joins TRBV28 to TRBJ2-7; D uncertain. CDR3 length: 14 residues. V was cut by 4 bases and J by 0 bases, with 10 bases left in between. CDR1 is MDHEN, CDR2 SYDVKM, per germline. For the CDR3, the DNA is TGTGCCAGCAGTTACACCTGGGGCTCCTACGAGCAGTACTTC. Translating gives CASSYTWGSYEQYF.

Remarks on this clone: At one boundary the junction diverges from the germline segment, which might be a read error. The chain joins TRBV14 to TRBJ2-5; TRBD2 matches at 10 bases. The CDR3 consists of 19 residues. The germline gives CDR1 SGHDN, CDR2 FVKESK. CDR3 region: CATSSLYREAGGPQETQYF. DNA for the CDR3: TGTGCCACCAGCTCCCTTTATAGGGAAGCGGGAGGGCCACAAGAGACCCAGTACTTC.

The rearrangement uses TRBV10-2 and TRBJ2-7; no firm D call. The CDR3 consists of 12 residues. Germline lookup yields CDR1 WSHSY and CDR2 SAAADI. V was cut by 4 bases and J by 6 bases, with 10 bases left in between. The chain's CDR3 is CASSVSLVEQYF. CDR3 DNA sequence: TGCGCCAGCAGTGTTTCCCTCGTCGAGCAGTACTTC.

This chain's CDR3 is CASSFPLALAATTDTQYF. The CDR3 DNA sequence: TGTGCCAGCAGTTTCCCCCTCGCGCTAGCGGCAACCACAGATACGCAGTATTTT. The V call is TRBV28, the J call TRBJ2-3; 7 positions agree with TRBD2. Germline V CDR1 and CDR2: MDHEN, SYDVKM. This CDR3 comprises 18 residues. With 3 bases clipped from V and 2 bases from J, the junction kept 14 bases outside the gene matches.

V and J are TRBV7-2 and TRBJ2-7; D is perhaps TRBD2 (6 bases). This CDR3 region has 13 residues. Germline CDR1 is SGHTA and CDR2 is FQGNSA. V lost 5 bases and J 3 bases, leaving 11 bases between the germline ends. CDR3 in amino acids: CASSPGLSYEQYF. The CDR3 bases are TGTGCCAGCAGCCCGGGACTCAGCTACGAGCAGTACTTC. Full variable domain (outside the CDR3, taken from reference TRBV7-2 and TRBJ2-7): GAGVSQSPSNKVTEKGKDVELRCDPISGHTALYWYRQSLGQGLEFLIYFQGNSAPDKSGLPSDRFSAERTGGSVSTLTIQRTQQEDSAVYLCASSPGLSYEQYFGPGTRLTVT.

The J gene is TRBJ2-3, the V gene TRBV7-2; D ambiguous. Germline CDR1 and CDR2: SGHTA and FQGNSA. V shed 4 bases and J shed 6 bases, with 11 bases lying between them. This CDR3 is built from 13 residues. CDR3 sequence: CASSSARWDTQYF. CDR3 sequence (DNA): TGTGCCAGCAGCTCTGCAAGATGGGATACGCAGTATTTT.

The chain employs TRBV30 and TRBJ2-2; 10 bases map to TRBD2. Per the germline V gene, CDR1 is GTSNPN and CDR2 is SVGIG (reference sequence). Unmatched junction bases numbered 8, after V lost 8 bases and J lost 2 bases. The CDR3 runs 15 residues. Here the CDR3 DNA reads TGTGCCGGAAGACTAGCGGGTGGAAACACCGGGGAGCTGTTTTTT. Its protein product is CAGRLAGGNTGELFF.

V and J are TRBV25-1 and TRBJ1-1; D remains unclear. CDR3 length: 13 residues. The germline gives CDR1 MGHDK, CDR2 SYGVNS. Between the trimmed V and J ends, which lost 3 bases and 3 bases, there was a span of 8 bases. CDR3 sequence (DNA): TGTGCCAGCAGTGAGGGCCGGTACACTGAAGCTTTCTTT. This codes for CASSEGRYTEAFF. Using reference TRBV25-1 and TRBJ1-1 for the parts outside the CDR3, the full variable domain is EADIYQTPRYLVIGTGKKITLECSQTMGHDKMYWYQQDPGMELHLIHYSYGVNSTEKGDLSSESTVSRIRTEHFPLTLESARPSHTSQYLCASSEGRYTEAFFGQGTRLTVV.

CDR3 DNA: TGTGCCAGTAGTACCCGGACAGGGCACTATGGCTACACCTTC. This gives the protein CASSTRTGHYGYTF. The chain links TRBV19 to TRBJ1-2; 8 positions agree with TRBD1. The CDR3 has 14 residues. Germline V lookup: CDR1 LNHDA, CDR2 SQIVND (reference sequence). The J segment lost 3 bases and the V segment lost 4 bases, leaving 4 bases of the junction unmatched.

The genes are TRBV30 and TRBJ1-3, with TRBD1 as a possible D gene (6 bases). Germline CDR1 is GTSNPN and CDR2 is SVGIG (reference sequence). This CDR3 region has 15 residues. V lost 3 bases, J lost 1 base, and 13 bases lay in between. The CDR3 bases are TGTGCCTGGAGCCCAGGGGATTCTTCTGGAAACACCATATATTTT. Amino acid sequence: CAWSPGDSSGNTIYF.

The rearrangement uses TRBV15 and TRBJ2-7, with 8 bases that match TRBD1. This CDR3 is 17 amino acids long. Germline V gene data show CDR1 as LNHNV and CDR2 as YYDKDF (reference sequence). The V and J ends lost 0 bases and 0 bases, in that order; junction bases with no gene match: 7. CDR3 sequence: CATSRDPGQGLSYEQYF. The DNA of the CDR3 is TGTGCCACCAGCAGAGATCCCGGACAGGGTCTCTCCTACGAGCAGTACTTC.

V gene TRBV5-5 combines with J gene TRBJ1-1; D gene uncertain. Per germline, CDR1 SGHKS and CDR2 YYEKEE (reference sequence). The CDR3 contains 14 residues. Trimming took off 1 base at V and 3 bases at J, with 10 bases between the two ends. In DNA form, the CDR3 reads TGTGCCAGCAGCTTGTGGGCTACGGACACTGAAGCTTTCTTT. Its protein product is CASSLWATDTEAFF.

The chain has TRBV25-1 and TRBJ2-7; no clear D gene. V was pared by 4 bases and J by 1 base, with 11 bases between. Germline V CDR1 and CDR2: MGHDK, SYGVNS. This CDR3 has 14 residues. CDR3: CASSGMGGSYEQYF. The CDR3 DNA reads TGTGCCAGCAGTGGGATGGGTGGTTCCTACGAGCAGTACTTC.

The V call is TRBV25-1, the J call TRBJ1-1, with D possibly being TRBD1 (6 bases). The CDR3 has 14 residues. Germline V gene lookup returns CDR1 MGHDK and CDR2 SYGVNS. The V and J ends lost 7 bases and 1 base respectively, with 13 bases between them. CDR3 bases: TGTGCCAGCATGTTACAGGGAGGGAACACTGAAGCTTTCTTT. Its translation is CASMLQGGNTEAFF.

This clone is deemed medium-sized. The genes are TRBV6-6 and TRBJ2-7; D call uncertain. This CDR3 comprises 13 residues. The V gene lost 2 bases and the J gene lost 2 bases, with 7 bases spanning the gap. Germline V gives CDR1 MNHNY, CDR2 SVGAGI (reference sequence). The CDR3 nucleotides are TGTGCCAGCAGTTACCGACCCGCCTACGAGCAGTACTTC. Translating it yields CASSYRPAYEQYF.

The V call is TRBV11-2, the J call TRBJ2-5; D remains unclear. Germline V gene data show CDR1 as SGHAT and CDR2 as FQNNGV. V was trimmed by 0 bases and J by 4 bases, leaving 0 bases between them. CDR3 length: 11 amino acids. This CDR3 reads CASSLEETQYF. In DNA form, the CDR3 reads TGTGCCAGCAGCTTAGAAGAGACCCAGTACTTC.

The J gene is TRBJ2-7, the V gene TRBV5-1; 7 bases fit TRBD1. V lost 2 bases to trimming and J lost 4 bases; unmatched junction nucleotides: 9. The CDR3 runs 15 residues. Germline V lookup: CDR1 SGHRS, CDR2 YFSETQ. The CDR3 loop is CASSFLAGTEYEQYF. The CDR3 DNA sequence: TGCGCCAGCAGCTTCCTTGCCGGGACAGAATACGAGCAGTACTTC.

The rearrangement links TRBV2 to TRBJ1-4, with D unclear. This CDR3 has 13 amino acids. The germline V gene has CDR1 SNHLY and CDR2 FYNNEI. The V and J ends lost 8 bases and 4 bases respectively, with 11 bases between them. CDR3: CASQEVGNEKLFF. In nucleotides, the CDR3 is TGTGCCAGCCAGGAGGTTGGTAATGAAAAACTGTTTTTT.

The V call is TRBV10-3, the J call TRBJ2-2; 15 nucleotides line up with TRBD2. This CDR3 comprises 19 residues. The germline gives CDR1 ENHRY, CDR2 SYGVKD. V gave up 6 bases and J gave up 0 bases; unmatched junction bases: 8. CDR3 sequence reads: CAISAGLAGGIANTGELFF. Here the CDR3 DNA reads TGTGCCATCAGCGCAGGACTAGCGGGGGGGATCGCGAACACCGGGGAGCTGTTTTTT.

The V and J genes are TRBV2 and TRBJ2-3; 8 bases are a match to TRBD2. Per germline, CDR1 SNHLY and CDR2 FYNNEI. This CDR3 comprises 16 residues. Trimming cost V 8 bases and J 1 base; bases outside gene matches: 11. The CDR3: CASLLPGRGGTDTQYF. CDR3 DNA sequence: TGTGCCAGCCTCCTTCCGGGGCGGGGGGGCACAGATACGCAGTATTTT.

The rearrangement joins TRBV30 to TRBJ1-1; D unresolved. The germline CDR1 and CDR2 sequences are GTSNPN and SVGIG (reference sequence). The CDR3 has 14 amino acids. The V end was cut by 3 bases, the J end by 1 base, with 12 bases between. The CDR3 bases are TGTGCCTGGAGGAATGAGGGATGGAACACTGAAGCTTTCTTT. Its protein is CAWRNEGWNTEAFF.